Below are 29 T cell receptor beta chains sequenced from a single sample in a study of shared clonotypes between healthy human individuals. Assay used: immunoSEQ multiplex PCR; TCRdb lists only in-frame clones, some missing. The profile covers over a million clones, with around 78% appearing a single time and 0.5% to 0.65% taken by the ten largest. Specimen: memory CD4+ T cells from PBMCs. Subset of the sample: CD45RA-negative fraction. These receptors were taken from a man between 18 and 29 years old in good health. Some clones in this sample may be carry-over from other donors' samples.

This clone was observed a few times. For the CDR3, the DNA is TGCGCCAGCAGCCACCTTTTTTTCACCGGGGAGCTGTTTTTT. As protein: CASSHLFFTGELFF. V usage is TRBV4-1 and J usage is TRBJ2-2; D gene uncertain. V shed 3 bases and J shed 4 bases, with 9 bases lying between them. This CDR3 contains 14 residues. CDR1 and CDR2 (germline): MGHRA, YSYEKL.

The chain links TRBV30 to TRBJ1-5; 9 bases fit TRBD1. Trimming at V came to 0 bases and at J to 11 bases, leaving 11 bases not matched to a gene. Germline CDR1 and CDR2: GTSNPN and SVGIG (reference sequence). CDR3 length: 15 residues. The CDR3 DNA reads as TGTGCCTGGAGTGTACCTGGGACAGGGAAGATGGCCCAGCATTTT. Protein: CAWSVPGTGKMAQHF.

The chain employs TRBV2 and TRBJ1-4, with D possibly matching TRBD1 (6 bases). Trimming stripped 5 bases from V and 0 bases from J, with 13 bases between. The CDR3 has 16 amino acids. Looked up from germline, CDR1 is SNHLY and CDR2 is FYNNEI. The CDR3 loop reads CASSPRTAATNEKLFF. CDR3 DNA sequence: TGTGCCAGCAGTCCCAGGACAGCTGCAACTAATGAAAAACTGTTTTTT. Combining the CDR3 with reference TRBV2 and TRBJ1-4 gives the whole variable domain EPEVTQTPSHQVTQMGQEVILRCVPISNHLYFYWYRQILGQKVEFLVSFYNNEISEKSEIFDDQFSVERPDGSNFTLKIRSTKLEDSAMYFCASSPRTAATNEKLFFGSGTQLSVL.

This clone was detected once. The chain couples TRBV7-6 to TRBJ2-3; D not certain. CDR3 length equals 14 residues. Per the germline V gene, CDR1 is SGHVS and CDR2 is FNYEAQ. Trimming removed 0 bases at V and 6 bases at J, with 10 bases between. CDR3 nucleotides: TGTGCCAGCAGCTTAGCGGGATTGTCTGATACGCAGTATTTT. Protein sequence: CASSLAGLSDTQYF.

Comments on this clone: Other nucleotide sequences from this sample produce the same CDR3. The genes are TRBV7-9 and TRBJ2-7; D call uncertain. The CDR3 has 12 residues. CDR1 and CDR2 from the germline V gene are SEHNR and FQNEAQ (reference sequence). V gave up 2 bases and J gave up 3 bases, with 5 bases separating them. The CDR3: CASSLTIYEQYF. The CDR3 region has the DNA TGTGCCAGCAGCTTAACTATCTACGAGCAGTACTTC.

The J gene is TRBJ2-2, the V gene TRBV9; D is uncertain. The germline V gene has CDR1 SGDLS and CDR2 YYNGEE. This CDR3 contains 13 residues. V lost 4 bases to trimming and J lost 3 bases, with 7 bases between them. This chain's CDR3 is CASSLRYTGELFF. The CDR3 DNA reads as TGTGCCAGCAGCCTAAGATACACCGGGGAGCTGTTTTTT.

The chain employs TRBV11-2 and TRBJ2-4; TRBD1 is a possible D gene (6 bases). V gave up 5 bases and J gave up 9 bases, with 14 bases separating them. CDR3 length: 13 amino acids. From germline, CDR1 is SGHAT and CDR2 FQNNGV. The CDR3 DNA reads TGTGCCAGCAGCCGCCAGGGGTTGGGCATTCAGTACTTC. This gives the protein CASSRQGLGIQYF.

V and J are TRBV5-1 and TRBJ2-4, with 11 bases matching TRBD2. J gave up 5 bases and V 0 bases, and 7 bases lay outside the gene matches. Per germline, CDR1 SGHRS and CDR2 YFSETQ. There are 17 residues in the CDR3. CDR3 sequence: CASSLDWASGRQNIQYF. In DNA, the CDR3 is TGCGCCAGCAGCTTGGATTGGGCTAGCGGGAGGCAAAACATTCAGTACTTC.

This clone has a single count. The J gene is TRBJ2-7, the V gene TRBV7-9; the match to TRBD2 covers 11 bases. Germline CDR1 is SEHNR and CDR2 is FQNEAQ (reference sequence). The CDR3 totals 16 residues. Trimming took 2 bases from V and 1 from J; bases not matched to a gene: 4. Here the CDR3 DNA reads TGTGCCAGCAGCTTAAGACTAGCGGGAAGGTCCTACGAGCAGTACTTC. Its protein is CASSLRLAGRSYEQYF.

The genes are TRBV27 and TRBJ1-2; a weak D match, TRBD1 (5 bases). CDR1 is MNHEY, CDR2 SMNVEV, per germline (reference sequence). The CDR3 loop spans 13 amino acids. Trimming took 7 bases from V and 7 from J, leaving 16 bases between them. The chain's CDR3 is CASKGQGLGGYTF. The CDR3, as DNA: TGTGCCAGCAAGGGGCAGGGTTTAGGTGGCTACACCTTC.

This clone appeared once. This chain joins TRBV5-1 and TRBJ2-7; TRBD2 aligns across 7 bases. J lost 4 bases, V lost 0 bases, and 10 bases had no gene match. Germline loops: CDR1 SGHRS, CDR2 YFSETQ. This CDR3 is built from 16 residues. The CDR3, as DNA: TGCGCCAGCAGCTTGGCCGCGGGACCCGGGGGGTACGAGCAGTACTTC. As protein: CASSLAAGPGGYEQYF.

V gene TRBV6-5 combines with J gene TRBJ2-2, with no clear D. With 2 bases removed from V and 4 bases from J, the gap between germline ends came to 5 bases. The CDR3 runs to 13 residues. Germline V gene data show CDR1 as MNHEY and CDR2 as SVGAGI. Here the CDR3 reads CASSYEITGELFF. CDR3 coding DNA: TGTGCCAGCAGTTACGAGATCACCGGGGAGCTGTTTTTT.

The CDR3 here is CASSLSRTGGRNEQFF. The CDR3 bases are TGTGCCAGCAGCTTAAGTCGAACAGGGGGTAGGAATGAGCAGTTCTTC. The chain is built from TRBV7-3 and TRBJ2-1; 8 positions agree with TRBD1. Germline-derived CDR1 and CDR2 are SGHTA and FQGTGA. The CDR3 is 16 amino acids. Trimming removed 1 base from V and 7 bases from J; junction bases left unmatched: 9.

This clone was found a few times. V usage is TRBV10-3 and J usage is TRBJ1-5; D is uncertain. Trimming took off 3 bases at V and 6 bases at J, with 18 bases between the two ends. Germline V lookup: CDR1 ENHRY, CDR2 SYGVKD. This CDR3 contains 16 residues. The DNA for the CDR3 is TGTGCCATCAGTGATTCGGGCAAAACAAGTGCTCAGCCCCAGCATTTT. Translating it yields CAISDSGKTSAQPQHF.

The chain joins TRBV14 to TRBJ1-2, with D possibly TRBD1 on 5 matching bases. V lost 5 bases, J lost 3 bases, and 22 bases lay in between. This CDR3 has 17 amino acids. Germline V gene data show CDR1 as SGHDN and CDR2 as FVKESK. DNA of the CDR3: TGTGCCAGCAGCTTGCGCCTACCCAGGGATCGGGACTATGGCTACACCTTC. This gives the protein CASSLRLPRDRDYGYTF.

About this clone itself: This CDR3 is also generated by other DNA sequences in the sample. The chain joins TRBV5-1 to TRBJ2-7; a possible D gene is TRBD1 (6 bases). The V end was cut by 5 bases, the J end by 0 bases, with 15 bases between. Germline-derived CDR1 and CDR2 are SGHRS and YFSETQ. This CDR3 contains 15 residues. The CDR3 is CASSLAGTYSYEQYF. In DNA, the CDR3 is TGCGCCAGCAGTTTAGCCGGGACATACTCCTACGAGCAGTACTTC.

V is TRBV6-6 and J is TRBJ1-2; perhaps TRBD1 as D (5 bases). The CDR3 extends over 15 amino acids. Germline V CDR1 and CDR2: MNHNY, SVGAGI (reference sequence). The V end lost 6 bases, the J end lost 3 bases, and 17 bases lay between the germline ends. The CDR3, as DNA: TGTGCCAGCAGCCCCCCCGGCAGGGTTGACTATGGCTACACCTTC. Its protein is CASSPPGRVDYGYTF.

The J gene is TRBJ2-7, the V gene TRBV6-1; 8 nucleotides line up with TRBD2. The V and J ends lost 1 base and 1 base, in that order; junction bases with no gene match: 3. This CDR3 has 15 amino acids. Germline V gives CDR1 MNHNS, CDR2 SASEGT. This CDR3 is CASSEGGTRSYEQYF. The CDR3 DNA follows: TGTGCCAGCAGTGAAGGTGGGACTAGGTCCTACGAGCAGTACTTC.

The rearrangement uses TRBV7-6 and TRBJ2-7; 9 positions agree with TRBD1. CDR3 size: 15 residues. Trimming cost V 5 bases and J 3 bases; bases outside gene matches: 8. Germline V gives CDR1 SGHVS, CDR2 FNYEAQ. The CDR3 protein is CASSPGTGNFYEQYF. In DNA, the CDR3 is TGTGCCAGCAGCCCCGGGACAGGGAATTTCTACGAGCAGTACTTC. Combining the CDR3 with reference TRBV7-6 and TRBJ2-7 gives the whole variable domain GAGVSQSPRYKVTKRGQDVALRCDPISGHVSLYWYRQALGQGPEFLTYFNYEAQQDKSGLPNDRFSAERPEGSISTLTIQRTEQRDSAMYRCASSPGTGNFYEQYFGPGTRLTVT.

The chain carries TRBV27 and TRBJ1-2; D ambiguous. The germline V gene has CDR1 MNHEY and CDR2 SMNVEV (reference sequence). The CDR3 contains 13 residues. The V end was cut by 7 bases, the J end by 0 bases, with 9 bases between. CDR3 coding DNA: TGTGCCAGCACTTCGACACCTAACTATGGCTACACCTTC. This translates into CASTSTPNYGYTF.

As for this clone: Other DNA sequences in the sample encode the same CDR3. The chain has TRBV2 and TRBJ1-5; D is unresolved. There are 14 residues in the CDR3. V gave up 5 bases and J gave up 4 bases, with 12 bases separating them. Germline V gene lookup returns CDR1 SNHLY and CDR2 FYNNEI. CDR3 in DNA: TGTGCCAGCAGTCGAGACACCGGTAATCAGCCCCAGCATTTT. It codes for CASSRDTGNQPQHF.

V usage is TRBV28 and J usage is TRBJ1-2; possibly TRBD1 for D (5 bases). The CDR3 extends over 13 amino acids. The V and J ends lost 9 bases and 3 bases respectively, with 14 bases between them. Germline-derived CDR1 and CDR2 are MDHEN and SYDVKM. In DNA, the CDR3 is TGTGCCAGTTTTACCGGGACGGACTATGGCTACACCTTC. Its protein is CASFTGTDYGYTF.

The sample holds one count of this clone. This CDR3 reads CASSSALAWYNEQFF. In nucleotides, the CDR3 is TGTGCCAGCAGTTCAGCACTAGCGTGGTACAATGAGCAGTTCTTC. This chain connects TRBV6-5 to TRBJ2-1, with 7 bases identical to TRBD2. CDR3 length: 15 residues. After removal of 4 bases from V and 4 bases from J, the junction contained 7 bases not matched to a gene. Germline assignment: CDR1 MNHEY and CDR2 SVGAGI.

The genes are TRBV6-1 and TRBJ1-2; D not resolved. This CDR3 has 12 residues. Between the trimmed V and J ends, which lost 5 bases and 3 bases, there was a span of 7 bases. CDR1 is MNHNS, CDR2 SASEGT, per germline. In nucleotides, the CDR3 is TGTGCCAGCAGTCAGAGTCACTATGGCTACACCTTC. Translating gives CASSQSHYGYTF.

This clone counts as medium-sized. The same CDR3 also results from other DNA sequences found in this sample. This chain connects TRBV7-2 to TRBJ1-3; D might be TRBD1 (6 bases). Trimming pared 6 bases from V and 2 bases from J, leaving 14 bases between. Germline V gene data show CDR1 as SGHTA and CDR2 as FQGNSA. This CDR3 contains 15 residues. Here the CDR3 DNA reads TGTGCCAGCAGTCGCGGACAGACCCCTGGAAACACCATATATTTT. Its translation is CASSRGQTPGNTIYF.

The chain employs TRBV6-1 and TRBJ2-3; the match to TRBD1 covers 9 bases. This CDR3 contains 17 residues. From germline, CDR1 is MNHNS and CDR2 SASEGT. The V gene end was trimmed by 2 bases and the J gene end by 2 bases; junction bases not matched to a gene: 8. The CDR3 bases are TGTGCCAGCAGTGAAATCGGGACAGGGCTTAACACAGATACGCAGTATTTT. Its translation: CASSEIGTGLNTDTQYF.

A note on this clone: This sample includes further DNA sequences coding for the same CDR3. The chain uses TRBV9 and TRBJ2-3, with 10 bases lining up with TRBD2. In germline, CDR1 is SGDLS, CDR2 YYNGEE. V shed 2 bases and J 4 bases; nucleotides not matched to a gene: 4. The CDR3 sequence is 15 residues long. The CDR3 region is CASSVLAGVSDTQYF. The CDR3 coding sequence is TGTGCCAGCAGCGTCCTAGCGGGAGTCTCAGATACGCAGTATTTT.

V is TRBV5-4 and J is TRBJ1-4; 12 nucleotides agree with TRBD1. Germline trimming cut 2 bases from V and 7 bases from J; bases unmatched to any gene: 3. Germline V gene lookup returns CDR1 SGHNT and CDR2 YYREEE (reference sequence). The CDR3 contains 15 residues. The CDR3 spells CASSLRDRGREKLFF. In DNA form, the CDR3 reads TGTGCCAGCAGCTTACGGGACAGGGGGCGTGAAAAACTGTTTTTT.

This clone was seen once. This chain joins TRBV5-5 and TRBJ2-5; D remains unclear. The germline gives CDR1 SGHKS, CDR2 YYEKEE (reference sequence). The CDR3 totals 13 residues. With 9 bases removed from V and 1 base from J, the gap between germline ends came to 13 bases. CDR3 nucleotide sequence: TGTGCCACCAATAGGTCCCCCCAAGAGACCCAGTACTTC. It specifies CATNRSPQETQYF.